Listed below are T cell receptor beta chains from one sample, sequenced in a study of identical twins' blood T cells. TCRdb reanalysed the 5' RACE reads using MiXCR and keeps one entry per CDR3 protein. This sample has about 370,000 distinct CDR3 sequences, with 28% found just once. Sequenced: PBMCs. All receptors derive from a woman aged 18 to 55 in good health. The CDR3 runs from the conserved cysteine through the conserved F or W. D genes are given only for firm matches. Some rows have no size entry. The others give once, few or many, or a class for an expanded clone.

V,J,size,D,DNA,CDR3
TRBV7-8,TRBJ1-1,NA,NA,TGTGCCAGCAGCTTACCAGAGGGTATGAACACTGAAGCTTTCTTT,CASSLPEGMNTEAFF
TRBV27,TRBJ1-2,NA,NA,TGTGCCAGTGGAAGAGGTCGTGGCTACACCTTC,CASGRGRGYTF
TRBV12-5,TRBJ1-2,NA,NA,TGTGCTAGTGGTTTGGTAGGTAAACAGGGCTACTATGGCTACACCTTC,CASGLVGKQGYYGYTF
TRBV20-1,TRBJ2-5,few,NA,TGCAGTGCTAGAGCGGAAGAGACCCAGTACTTC,CSARAEETQYF
TRBV5-1,TRBJ2-7,NA,TRBD1,TGCGCCAGCAGCTCCGGGACAGGGGACGAGCAGTACTTC,CASSSGTGDEQYF
TRBV20-1,TRBJ2-1,NA,NA,TGCAGTGCTAGAGATGCGTCGGATGAGCAGTTCTTC,CSARDASDEQFF
TRBV7-2,TRBJ1-5,few,TRBD1,TGTGCCAGCAGCTTAGTTGACAGGGCCCCTTCGCTCGGTCAGCCCCAGCATTTT,CASSLVDRAPSLGQPQHF
TRBV20-1,TRBJ1-1,NA,TRBD1,TGCAGTGCTAGAGATGCAGGGGGCACCACTGAAGCTTTCTTT,CSARDAGGTTEAFF
TRBV19,TRBJ1-1,few,TRBD1,TGTGCCAGCGACAGGGGGGTCCTAGTATTGAACACTGAAGCTTTCTTT,CASDRGVLVLNTEAFF
TRBV20-1,TRBJ1-2,NA,NA,TGCAGTGCTAGAGATATTGGGCAGTCGCATGGCTACACCTTC,CSARDIGQSHGYTF
TRBV19,TRBJ1-1,NA,NA,TGTGCCACCTCACTGGGGAGAAGGGACACTGAAGCTTTCTTT,CATSLGRRDTEAFF
TRBV4-3,TRBJ1-2,NA,NA,TGCGCCAGCAGCCAAGAAACGACAGGAAGTGGCTACACCTTC,CASSQETTGSGYTF
TRBV7-6,TRBJ2-5,few,NA,TGTGCCAGCAGCATAACCGGGACAAAAGAGACCCAGTACTTC,CASSITGTKETQYF
TRBV27,TRBJ2-7,few,NA,TGTGCCAGCAGTCCCCTTCAGGGGTACGAGCAGTACTTC,CASSPLQGYEQYF
TRBV6-5,TRBJ1-1,NA,NA,TGTGCCAGCAGTTACCCGGGCCTGAACACTGAAGCTTTCTTT,CASSYPGLNTEAFF
TRBV6-2/TRBV6-3,TRBJ1-5,few,NA,TGTGCCAGCGGCGTAAGTAGCAATCAGCCCCAGCATTTT,CASGVSSNQPQHF
TRBV29-1,TRBJ2-3,many,TRBD2,TGCAGCGTGTGGACTAGCGGGGGGGCACAAACAGATACGCAGTATTTT,CSVWTSGGAQTDTQYF
TRBV29-1,TRBJ1-2,many,NA,TGCAGCGTTGAAGAACAGGGTATTAACTATGGCTACACCTTC,CSVEEQGINYGYTF
TRBV6-6,TRBJ1-2,NA,NA,TGTGCCAGCAGTCCCTTCCGGGGGAGGGGCGGCCCAGAAGGCTATGGCTACACCTTC,CASSPFRGRGGPEGYGYTF
TRBV5-6,TRBJ2-7,few,NA,TGTGCCAGCAGCTTGGTAGAGGCCGAGCAGTACTTC,CASSLVEAEQYF
TRBV7-9,TRBJ2-3,medium-sized,TRBD2,TGTGCCAGCAGCTTAGCGACTAGCGGGGACACAGATACGCAGTATTTT,CASSLATSGDTDTQYF
TRBV3-1,TRBJ2-3,NA,NA,TGTGCCAGCAGCCTAACTGGGACTTCCCGTAGCACAGATACGCAGTATTTT,CASSLTGTSRSTDTQYF
TRBV5-6,TRBJ2-5,NA,NA,TGTGCCAGCAGCTATAGAGGAGTGGCCAAAGAGACCCAGTACTTC,CASSYRGVAKETQYF
TRBV19,TRBJ1-2,few,NA,TGTGCCAGTAGTATCGCAGGGAAGTATGGCTACACCTTC,CASSIAGKYGYTF
TRBV21-1,TRBJ1-1,few,NA,TGTGCCAGCAGGCACAGGTCTAGACTGGAAGCTTTCTTT,CASRHRSRLEAFF
TRBV5-1,TRBJ2-7,NA,TRBD1,TGCGCCAGCAGCGACGGGACAGGCGCAGATAAGCAGTACTTC,CASSDGTGADKQYF
TRBV7-9,TRBJ2-5,NA,TRBD2,TGTGCCAGCAGCTGGGGGGGTGGGGTTGAAGAGACCCAGTACTTC,CASSWGGGVEETQYF
TRBV20-1,TRBJ1-5,few,TRBD1,TGCAGTGCTAGGCCGGGACAGGGGGTTTATAGCAATCAGCCCCAGCATTTT,CSARPGQGVYSNQPQHF
TRBV2,TRBJ2-1,NA,NA,TGTGCCAGCCGGCGGGAACCGCGAAATGAGCAGTTCTTC,CASRREPRNEQFF
TRBV9,TRBJ1-5,NA,NA,TGTGCCAGCAGCGTAGCTGGGGGGGGCTGGGAGCCCCAGCATTTT,CASSVAGGGWEPQHF
TRBV6-4,TRBJ1-1,NA,NA,TGTGCCAGTCTCCGCGGAACCATGAACACTGAAGCTTTCTTT,CASLRGTMNTEAFF
TRBV9,TRBJ1-5,NA,TRBD1,TGTGCCAGCAGCTCGAGGGGGCGCAATCAGCCCCAGCATTTT,CASSSRGRNQPQHF
TRBV7-6,TRBJ1-1,few,NA,TGTGCCAGCAGCCCTCAGACAGCAAACACTGAAGCTTTCTTT,CASSPQTANTEAFF
TRBV12-5,TRBJ2-1,NA,NA,TGTGCTAGTGGTTTGAGGACTTCGCCCCACAATGAGCAGTTCTTC,CASGLRTSPHNEQFF
TRBV12-3/TRBV12-4,TRBJ1-2,few,NA,TGTGCCAGCAGTCAAAATATCGAGGGCACCTTC,CASSQNIEGTF
TRBV6-6,TRBJ1-1,NA,NA,TGTGCCAGCAGTACGGACATAGACTTTGAAGCTTTCTTT,CASSTDIDFEAFF
TRBV11-2,TRBJ2-2,few,TRBD1,TGTGCCAGCAGCCAACTGAGGCTGGGACAGGGACCTACCGGGGAGCTGTTTTTT,CASSQLRLGQGPTGELFF
TRBV19,TRBJ2-1,NA,TRBD2,TGTGCCAGTACTAGCGGGTACTCCTACAATGAGCAGTTCTTC,CASTSGYSYNEQFF
TRBV6-6,TRBJ2-2,NA,NA,TGTGCCAGCTCCGGCAGGGGCTTGAACACCGGGGAGCTGTTTTTT,CASSGRGLNTGELFF
TRBV27,TRBJ1-5,NA,NA,TGTGCCAGCAGTTTTCTATTGACAGGAGATAATAGCAATCAGCCCCAGCATTTT,CASSFLLTGDNSNQPQHF
TRBV5-1,TRBJ2-2,NA,NA,TGCGCCAGCAGCGATGGGAACACCGGGGAGCTGTTTTTT,CASSDGNTGELFF
TRBV18,TRBJ2-3,NA,NA,TGTGCCAGCTCCCTAGACGAAGATACGCAGTATTTT,CASSLDEDTQYF
TRBV6-2/TRBV6-3,TRBJ1-2,few,NA,TGTGCCAGCAGTTACCGCCATTTCTATGGCTACACCTTC,CASSYRHFYGYTF
TRBV7-6,TRBJ1-5,few,NA,TGTGCCAGCAGCCCAACAGGGTTTCAGCCCCAGCATTTT,CASSPTGFQPQHF
TRBV3-1,TRBJ1-2,few,NA,TGTGCCAGCAGCCCGTCGGGAGGCTATGGCTACACCTTC,CASSPSGGYGYTF
TRBV10-3,TRBJ1-1,few,NA,TGTGCCATCAGTGAGTCGCTGGAAATGAAAGCTTTCTTT,CAISESLEMKAFF
TRBV2,TRBJ2-4,few,NA,TGTGCCAGCAGTGAAAGGGGTATCATTCAGTACTTC,CASSERGIIQYF
TRBV11-2,TRBJ2-3,NA,TRBD1,TGTGCCAGCAGCTTAGAAGGGACAGACTTTTACACAGATACGCAGTATTTT,CASSLEGTDFYTDTQYF
TRBV30,TRBJ2-4,few,NA,TGTGCCTGGAGCCTAAGAAGCTTGACCAAAAACATTCAGTACTTC,CAWSLRSLTKNIQYF
TRBV29-1,TRBJ2-3,NA,TRBD2,TGCAGCGCCAGCGAGGCGGGAGAGGATACGCAGTATTTT,CSASEAGEDTQYF
TRBV19,TRBJ1-1,few,NA,TGTGCCAGTAGTATTCTGAGCACTGAAGCTTTCTTT,CASSILSTEAFF
TRBV29-1,TRBJ1-2,NA,NA,TGCAGCGCCCGGGGGGCGGGGAAGGTCTATGGCTACACCTTC,CSARGAGKVYGYTF
TRBV21-1,TRBJ1-1,NA,NA,TGTGCCACCTTAAATGGACAGGGTATGAACACTGAAACTTTCTTT,CATLNGQGMNTETFF
TRBV11-2,TRBJ2-7,many,NA,TGTGCCAGCAGCCCCGCCTTTTTATTCTACGAGCAGTACTTC,CASSPAFLFYEQYF
TRBV29-1,TRBJ1-1,NA,NA,TGCAGCGTCCCCTCTGCGGCAGAAGAAGCTCTCTTT,CSVPSAAEEALF